This T cell receptor (beta chain) was sequenced in a study of OX40 agonist ivuxolimab in advanced cancers. Study-wide context: Those enrolled were 82.7% male, with a mean age of roughly 62 years and ages from roughly 20 to 85. One patient with hepatocellular carcinoma and two with cutaneous melanoma, three in all, had partial responses.

Libraries were prepared by immunoSEQ multiplex PCR; TCRdb keeps only in-frame clonotypes and omits some of them. Here the sample spans 80,000 to 100,000 clones, 85% to 95% being singletons. This CDR3 has 16 amino acids. Germline assignment: CDR1 SGHVS and CDR2 FNYEAQ. V was cut by 5 bases and J by 0 bases, with 14 bases left in between. The specimen comprised CD4+ or CD8+ T cells sorted from blood, sampled in a trial of the OX40 agonist ivuxolimab. The TCR sequence derives from an adult with an advanced solid tumor such as melanoma, head and neck, liver or kidney cancer. The chain links TRBV7-6 to TRBJ2-1; D may be TRBD1 (6 bases). The CDR3 nucleotides read TGTGCCAGCAGCCCTACCACAGGGAGCTCCTACAATGAGCAGTTCTTC. This sequence encodes CASSPTTGSSYNEQFF.